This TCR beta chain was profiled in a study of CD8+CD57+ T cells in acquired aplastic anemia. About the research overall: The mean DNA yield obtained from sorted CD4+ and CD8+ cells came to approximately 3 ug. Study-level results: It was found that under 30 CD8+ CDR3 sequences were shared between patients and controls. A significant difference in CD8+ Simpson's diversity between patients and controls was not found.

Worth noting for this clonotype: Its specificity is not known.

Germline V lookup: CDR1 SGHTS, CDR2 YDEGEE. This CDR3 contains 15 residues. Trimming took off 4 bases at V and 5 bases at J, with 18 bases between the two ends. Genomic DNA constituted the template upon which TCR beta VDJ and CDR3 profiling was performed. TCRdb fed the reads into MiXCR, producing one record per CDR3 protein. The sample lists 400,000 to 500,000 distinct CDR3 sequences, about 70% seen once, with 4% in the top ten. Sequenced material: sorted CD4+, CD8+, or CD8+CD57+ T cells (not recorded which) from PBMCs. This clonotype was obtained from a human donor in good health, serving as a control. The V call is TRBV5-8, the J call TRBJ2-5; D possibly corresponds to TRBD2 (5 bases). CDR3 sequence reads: CASSQSGRARETQYF. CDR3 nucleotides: TGTGCCAGCAGCCAAAGCGGACGGGCTCGGGAGACCCAGTACTTC.